This passage covers 14 T cell receptor beta chains from one sample sequenced in a study of radiotherapy plus CTLA-4 blockade in lung cancer. Assay: immunoSEQ multiplex PCR; the TCRdb copy retains only in-frame clones and omits some. The repertoire has tens of thousands of clones, about 80% of them found once; the top ten carry roughly 14%. Sequenced material: peripheral blood, taken from a patient treated with radiotherapy plus ipilimumab. The receptors derive from a human donor with non-small cell lung cancer that progressed on radiotherapy plus ipilimumab.

The count of this clone is one. The chain recombines TRBV9 with TRBJ1-1, with a possible D match to TRBD1 (6 bases). This CDR3 has 16 residues. V was cut by 0 bases and J by 4 bases, with 16 bases left in between. Germline-derived CDR1 and CDR2 are SGDLS and YYNGEE. The CDR3 nucleotides are TGTGCCAGCAGCGTAGGCGGACGTTGGGGGCCCACTGAAGCTTTCTTT. Encoded protein: CASSVGGRWGPTEAFF.

The rearrangement links TRBV19 to TRBJ2-2; D gene unclear. The CDR3 is made up of 14 amino acids. Per the germline V gene, CDR1 is LNHDA and CDR2 is SQIVND (reference sequence). The germline V and J ends were trimmed by 7 bases and 8 bases, with 17 bases remaining between them. CDR3 DNA: TGTGCCAGTAAAGCCCCCGGTGGGCTGGGGGAGCTGTTTTTT. This gives the protein CASKAPGGLGELFF.

This sequence joins TRBV19 and TRBJ2-7, with 9 bases matching TRBD1. V shed 2 bases and J 1 base; nucleotides not matched to a gene: 6. There are 16 residues in the CDR3. CDR1 and CDR2 from the germline V gene are LNHDA and SQIVND (reference sequence). The CDR3 protein is CASSIRFGTGSYEQYF. The CDR3 DNA is TGTGCCAGTAGTATACGGTTCGGGACAGGGTCCTACGAGCAGTACTTC.

This chain connects TRBV28 to TRBJ1-5; D ambiguous. Germline CDR1 reads MDHEN; CDR2 reads SYDVKM. Trimming left V 3 bases short and J 3 bases short, with 9 bases between. The CDR3 spans 14 residues. This chain's CDR3 is CASSFIGNNQPQHF. Here the CDR3 DNA reads TGTGCCAGCAGTTTTATAGGCAACAATCAGCCCCAGCATTTT.

This chain links TRBV1 with TRBJ2-7; TRBD2 reflects the table's D call only, with no check against the DNA. TRBV1 corresponds to a pseudogene. The CDR3 loop spans 17 amino acids. The CDR3 region has the DNA TGCACCAGCAGCAAATCCCCCGGGACTAGAGTAAGTTACGAGCAGTACTTC. Translation: CTSSKSPGTRVSYEQYF.

The J gene is TRBJ1-2, the V gene TRBV7-6, with 8 bases aligning to TRBD1. The CDR3 sequence is 17 residues long. Germline assignment: CDR1 SGHVS and CDR2 FNYEAQ. Germline trimming cut 5 bases from V and 8 bases from J; bases unmatched to any gene: 19. CDR3 amino acids: CASSPTAGQGGFWGYTF. The CDR3 region has the DNA TGTGCCAGCAGCCCAACCGCCGGACAGGGAGGTTTTTGGGGCTACACCTTC.

V and J are TRBV9 and TRBJ2-5, with D tentatively TRBD2 (5 bases). The CDR3 is 15 residues long. The V and J ends lost 2 bases and 5 bases respectively, with 16 bases between them. CDR1 and CDR2 (germline): SGDLS, YYNGEE. This CDR3 reads CASSVEGWGDETQYF. As DNA, the CDR3 is TGTGCCAGCAGCGTGGAAGGGTGGGGAGACGAGACCCAGTACTTC.

The V and J genes are TRBV4-2 and TRBJ1-2; D is possibly TRBD1 (6 bases). The CDR3 consists of 15 residues. V shed 1 base and J shed 2 bases, with 11 bases lying between them. Germline CDR1 and CDR2: LGHNA and YNFKEQ. The DNA of the CDR3 is TGTGCCAGCAGCCAAGTTGGACAGCCAAACTATGGCTACACCTTC. Protein sequence: CASSQVGQPNYGYTF.

The rearrangement links TRBV28 to TRBJ1-5; D ambiguous. V dropped 3 bases and J dropped 0 bases, with 18 bases sitting between them. CDR3 size: 18 residues. The germline CDR1 and CDR2 sequences are MDHEN and SYDVKM. The chain's CDR3 is CASSLGYREAYSNQPQHF. The CDR3 DNA is TGTGCCAGCAGTTTGGGATATAGGGAGGCTTATAGCAATCAGCCCCAGCATTTT.

The chain employs TRBV5-1 and TRBJ2-7; 9 positions agree with TRBD1. This CDR3 region has 14 residues. Germline V gene sequence: CDR1 SGHRS, CDR2 YFSETQ. Trimming cost V 1 base and J 3 bases; bases outside gene matches: 2. This CDR3 is CASSLRTGVYEQYF. CDR3 nucleotides: TGCGCCAGCAGCTTGAGGACAGGGGTCTACGAGCAGTACTTC. Complete variable domain (other parts from reference TRBV5-1 and TRBJ2-7): KAGVTQTPRYLIKTRGQQVTLSCSPISGHRSVSWYQQTPGQGLQFLFEYFSETQRNKGNFPGRFSGRQFSNSRSEMNVSTLELGDSALYLCASSLRTGVYEQYFGPGTRLTVT.

Note on this clone: This CDR3 is also generated by other DNA sequences in the sample. This chain uses TRBV9 with TRBJ2-5; tentative D call: TRBD2 (6 bases). This CDR3 region has 13 residues. CDR1 SGDLS and CDR2 YYNGEE come from the germline V gene. With 4 bases removed from V and 5 bases from J, the gap between germline ends came to 12 bases. Here the CDR3 reads CASSPSGRETQYF. CDR3 nucleotides: TGTGCCAGCAGCCCTTCGGGGAGGGAGACCCAGTACTTC.

This sequence joins TRBV7-3 and TRBJ2-7; 8 bases map to TRBD1. Germline V gene data show CDR1 as SGHTA and CDR2 as FQGTGA. V gave up 5 bases and J gave up 3 bases; unmatched junction bases: 6. The CDR3 totals 14 residues. CDR3 nucleotides: TGTGCCAGCAGCCTCGGACAGGGATTCTACGAGCAGTACTTC. This sequence encodes CASSLGQGFYEQYF.

This clone was seen a handful of times. The chain links TRBV6-5 to TRBJ1-1; D remains unclear. V lost 2 bases and J lost 0, with 7 bases in between. Germline loops: CDR1 MNHEY, CDR2 SVGAGI. This CDR3 has 14 amino acids. CDR3 coding DNA: TGTGCCAGCAGTTACGGAACGGTGAACACTGAAGCTTTCTTT. Protein sequence: CASSYGTVNTEAFF.

CDR3 bases: TGTGCCACCACAGGCGGGGGCGGAGGACAGTACTTC. It yields the protein CATTGGGGGQYF. The V gene is TRBV6-5, the J gene TRBJ2-5, with D perhaps TRBD2 (7 bases). V lost 10 bases and J 11 bases, leaving 20 bases between the germline ends. Germline values: CDR1 MNHEY, CDR2 SVGAGI. The CDR3 runs 12 residues.